This is a list of T cell receptor beta chains from one sample in a study of blood T cell repertoires in COVID-19. Profiled with immunoSEQ multiplex PCR; TCRdb holds only in-frame clones, not every one. Among roughly 72,000 clones listed, roughly 80% were seen once. Sequenced: peripheral blood. These receptors all come from a man aged 65-85 years who had recovered from COVID-19. Both conserved end residues are part of each CDR3. Each record gives: V gene, D gene, J gene, clone size, CDR3 DNA, CDR3 protein. D genes are given only for firm matches. Clone size appears in some rows only: once, few, many, or a class for an expanded clone.

TRBV11-3	TRBD2	TRBJ2-1	-	TGTGCCAGCAGCTTCGATAGCGGGAGCTCCTACAATGAGCAGTTCTTC	CASSFDSGSSYNEQFF
TRBV12-3/TRBV12-4	-	TRBJ1-4	-	TGTGCCAGCAGTCCGGTGGATGAAAAACTGTTTTTT	CASSPVDEKLFF
TRBV7-9	-	TRBJ2-3	-	TGTGCCAGCAGCTTATCGTCTCTCCGCACAGATACGCAGTATTTT	CASSLSSLRTDTQYF
TRBV4-2	-	TRBJ2-6	-	TGTGCCAGCAGCCAAAGCCAGGGAACCTCTGGGGCCAACGTCCTGACTTTC	CASSQSQGTSGANVLTF
TRBV7-3	-	TRBJ2-3	few	TGTGCCAGCAGCGGCGGCCAGAGCACAGATACGCAGTATTTT	CASSGGQSTDTQYF
TRBV5-6	-	TRBJ1-3	-	TGTGCCAGCAGCCAACAGGACTCTGGAAACACCATATATTTT	CASSQQDSGNTIYF
TRBV18	TRBD2	TRBJ2-7	-	TGTGCCAGCTCATCAAGAGGACTAGCGGGACACTACGAGCAGTACTTC	CASSSRGLAGHYEQYF
TRBV12-5	TRBD1	TRBJ1-6	-	TGTGCTAGTGGTTTGGTAAAGAGTGGGACAGCACTCCGCAATAATTCACCCCTCCACTTT	CASGLVKSGTALRNNSPLHF
TRBV7-9	-	TRBJ2-2	-	TGTGCCAGCAGCTTAGAAGGGGAGGTCGGGGAGCTGTTTTTT	CASSLEGEVGELFF
TRBV7-8	TRBD1	TRBJ2-6	-	TGTGCCAGCAGCTTGGGACAGGGCTCTGGGGCCAACGTCCTGACTTTC	CASSLGQGSGANVLTF
TRBV15	-	TRBJ1-4	-	TGTGCCACCAGCCCCCAGGGGTGGAATGAAAAACTGTTTTTT	CATSPQGWNEKLFF
TRBV5-5	-	TRBJ2-1	-	TGTGCCAGCAGCTTCGTACAGTCTGGGCATGAGCAGTTCTTC	CASSFVQSGHEQFF
TRBV19	TRBD1	TRBJ2-5	-	TGTGCCAGTAGTATCCAGGGACAGGGGAAGACCCAGTACTTC	CASSIQGQGKTQYF
TRBV6-2/TRBV6-3	TRBD1	TRBJ1-5	-	TGTGCCAGCAGTCCAACAGGGGGCATATCGCAGCCCCAGCATTTT	CASSPTGGISQPQHF
TRBV11-3	-	TRBJ1-2	-	TGTGCCAGCAGCTTAGTCTCGGGTACGGGGGTTGATTATGGCTACACCTTC	CASSLVSGTGVDYGYTF
TRBV6-2/TRBV6-3	TRBD2	TRBJ2-2	few	TGTGCCAGCAGTTTCGAGACTAGCGGGGGCTCCACAAACACCGGGGAGCTGTTTTTT	CASSFETSGGSTNTGELFF
TRBV9	TRBD2	TRBJ2-3	few	TGTGCCAGCAGCGCCCTCGGGCTAGCGGGGGGAGGGCGCACAGATACGCAGTATTTT	CASSALGLAGGGRTDTQYF
TRBV28	-	TRBJ2-7	-	TGTGCCAGCAGCTCGTTCTACGAGCAGTACTTC	CASSSFYEQYF
TRBV15	TRBD1	TRBJ1-5	-	TGTGCCACCAGCAGAGACTCAAGTACAGGGGTCGGCAATCAGCCCCAGCATTTT	CATSRDSSTGVGNQPQHF
TRBV6-5	-	TRBJ2-7	few	TGTGCCAGCAAAATCGACAGTGGCCACGAGCAGTACTTC	CASKIDSGHEQYF
TRBV30	-	TRBJ2-1	-	TGTGCCTGGAGCTTAAACGGCAATGAGCAGTTCTTC	CAWSLNGNEQFF
TRBV5-1	-	TRBJ2-3	-	TGCGCCAGCACCGCGGACACCCCGGCATTCAGCACAGATACGCAGTATTTT	CASTADTPAFSTDTQYF
TRBV7-2	-	TRBJ1-4	once	TGTGCCAGCAGCTTCTACGTGGGCGAAAAACTGTTTTTT	CASSFYVGEKLFF
TRBV28	-	TRBJ2-5	-	TGTGCCAGCAGTTTCGACCTGGAGAGGACCCAGTACTTC	CASSFDLERTQYF
TRBV29-1	-	TRBJ2-5	-	TGCAGCGCAACACAGGGTATCCAAGAGACCCAGTACTTC	CSATQGIQETQYF
TRBV6-5	TRBD1	TRBJ2-6	-	TGTGCCAGCAGAACAGGGGGCTCTGGGGCCAACGTCCTGACTTTC	CASRTGGSGANVLTF
TRBV4-2	-	TRBJ2-5	few	TGTGCCAGCAGCCAAGATTTGCGGTGGACCCAGTACTTC	CASSQDLRWTQYF
TRBV7-9	TRBD2	TRBJ2-1	once	TGTGCCAGCGGCGGGGGGAGCTCCTACAATGAGCAGTTCTTC	CASGGGSSYNEQFF
TRBV11-2	TRBD1	TRBJ2-2	-	TGTGCCAGCAGCTTCTCGGACAGGGGAGCCGGGGAGCTGTTTTTT	CASSFSDRGAGELFF
TRBV9	TRBD2	TRBJ2-2	-	TGTGCCAGCAGCCTGATAGCGGGAAACACCGGGGAGCTGTTTTTT	CASSLIAGNTGELFF
TRBV10-3	-	TRBJ1-1	-	TGTGCCATCAGTCCGACAGATAACACTGAAGCTTTCTTT	CAISPTDNTEAFF
TRBV18	TRBD2	TRBJ2-1	-	TGTGCCAGCTCACTCAACCCGCCTAGCGGCCTCTACAATGAGCAGTTCTTC	CASSLNPPSGLYNEQFF
TRBV7-2	-	TRBJ2-4	-	TGTGCCAGCAGCTTTCAGGGAGGCGAGACCAAAAACATTCAGTACTTC	CASSFQGGETKNIQYF
TRBV6-2/TRBV6-3	TRBD1	TRBJ1-5	-	TGTGCCAGCAGTGGGGGGGACAGGGTTGGCAATCAGCCCCAGCATTTT	CASSGGDRVGNQPQHF
TRBV2	-	TRBJ1-4	many	TGTGCCAGCAGCGGACAGATTAATGAAAAACTGTTTTTT	CASSGQINEKLFF
TRBV11-2	TRBD2	TRBJ2-7	-	TGTGCCAGCAGTCTAGGGACTAGCGGGGACTACGAGCAGTACTTC	CASSLGTSGDYEQYF
TRBV21-1	-	TRBJ2-5	-	TGTGCCAGCAGCAAAGGATCGGGAGGACGGCAAGAGACCCAGTACTTC	CASSKGSGGRQETQYF
TRBV11-2	-	TRBJ1-4	-	TGTGCCAGCAGCTCTGTCGGTGAAAAACTGTTTTTT	CASSSVGEKLFF
TRBV5-6	-	TRBJ2-7	-	TGTGCCAGCAGCCCTGATGGTGTGGCGGACTTAGCCTACGAGCAGTACTTC	CASSPDGVADLAYEQYF
TRBV4-3	TRBD2	TRBJ2-3	-	TGCGCCAGCAGCCAAGATCGGACTAGCTCCCAGTGGGATACGCAGTATTTT	CASSQDRTSSQWDTQYF
TRBV16	-	TRBJ1-1	-	TGTGCCAGCAGCCCTAAGAACACTGAAGCTTTCTTT	CASSPKNTEAFF
TRBV5-1	-	TRBJ2-5	-	TGCGCCAGCAGCTTGGAATGGGGTCGGCAGGGGGAGACCCAGTACTTC	CASSLEWGRQGETQYF
TRBV30	-	TRBJ2-3	-	TGTGCCTGGAGCCAGCGGACCACAGATACGCAGTATTTT	CAWSQRTTDTQYF
TRBV28	-	TRBJ1-2	-	TGTGCCAGCAACTCTAGGGACGGACTACCTTCTGGCTACACCTTC	CASNSRDGLPSGYTF
TRBV29-1	TRBD1	TRBJ2-3	-	TGCAGCGTTGAAGGGGACAGGGAATCACTCATAGAAGTAGATACGCAGTATTTT	CSVEGDRESLIEVDTQYF
TRBV11-2	-	TRBJ2-7	-	TGTGCCAGCAGCCCCACCCACCGTGGTTCCGGCTACGAGCAGTACTTC	CASSPTHRGSGYEQYF
TRBV10-3	-	TRBJ2-2	-	TGTGCCATCAGCAAAGGGAGGACCGGGGAGCTGTTTTTT	CAISKGRTGELFF
TRBV7-2	-	TRBJ1-1	few	TGTGCCAGCAGCGCACGAACAGGGTCACCTGAAGCTTTCTTT	CASSARTGSPEAFF
TRBV6-2/TRBV6-3	TRBD2	TRBJ2-1	-	TGTGCCAGCAGTTTAGCGGGGGGTGGATACAATGAGCAGTTCTTC	CASSLAGGGYNEQFF
TRBV4-3	-	TRBJ2-1	-	TGCGCCAGCAGCCAAGATTACGGGCGGGCGGTCGTCTCCTACAATGAGCAGTTCTTC	CASSQDYGRAVVSYNEQFF
TRBV19	-	TRBJ2-3	few	TGTGCCAGTAGTTTGGGGGGAAGCACAGATACGCAGTATTTT	CASSLGGSTDTQYF
TRBV19	-	TRBJ1-5	-	TGTGCCAGTAGCCTTCCGGGGTGGAATCAGCCCCAGCATTTT	CASSLPGWNQPQHF